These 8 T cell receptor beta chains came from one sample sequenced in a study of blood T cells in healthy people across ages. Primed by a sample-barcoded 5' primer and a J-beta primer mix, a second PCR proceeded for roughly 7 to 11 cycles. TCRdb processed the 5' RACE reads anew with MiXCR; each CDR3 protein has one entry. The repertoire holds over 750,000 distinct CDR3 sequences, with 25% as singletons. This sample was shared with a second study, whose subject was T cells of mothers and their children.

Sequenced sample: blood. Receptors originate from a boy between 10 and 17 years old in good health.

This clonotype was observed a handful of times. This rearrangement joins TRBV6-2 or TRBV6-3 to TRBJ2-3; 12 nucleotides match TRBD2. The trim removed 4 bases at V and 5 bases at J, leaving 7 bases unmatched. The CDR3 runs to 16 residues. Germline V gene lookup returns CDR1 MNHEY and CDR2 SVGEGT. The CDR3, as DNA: TGTGCCAGCAGTTCCAGGACTAGCGGGGCCGTAGATACGCAGTATTTT. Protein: CASSSRTSGAVDTQYF.

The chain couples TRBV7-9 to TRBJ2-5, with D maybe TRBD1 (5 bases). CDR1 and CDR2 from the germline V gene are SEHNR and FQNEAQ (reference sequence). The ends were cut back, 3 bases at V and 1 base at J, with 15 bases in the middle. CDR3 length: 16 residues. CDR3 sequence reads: CASSLIRGRGQETQYF. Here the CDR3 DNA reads TGTGCCAGCAGCTTGATAAGAGGAAGGGGCCAAGAGACCCAGTACTTC.

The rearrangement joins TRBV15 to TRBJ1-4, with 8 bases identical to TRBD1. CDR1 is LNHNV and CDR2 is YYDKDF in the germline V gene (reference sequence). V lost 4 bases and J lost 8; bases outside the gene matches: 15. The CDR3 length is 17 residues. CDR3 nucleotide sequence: TGTGCCACCAGCAAAGGACAGGGCAATTTAAGAAGCGAAAAACTGTTTTTT. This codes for CATSKGQGNLRSEKLFF.

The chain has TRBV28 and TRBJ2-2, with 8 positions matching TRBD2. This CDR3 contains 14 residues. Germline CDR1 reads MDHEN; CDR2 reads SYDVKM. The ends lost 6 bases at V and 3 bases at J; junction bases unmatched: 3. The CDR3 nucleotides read TGTGCCAGCAGATTAGCGGGACACACCGGGGAGCTGTTTTTT. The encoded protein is CASRLAGHTGELFF.

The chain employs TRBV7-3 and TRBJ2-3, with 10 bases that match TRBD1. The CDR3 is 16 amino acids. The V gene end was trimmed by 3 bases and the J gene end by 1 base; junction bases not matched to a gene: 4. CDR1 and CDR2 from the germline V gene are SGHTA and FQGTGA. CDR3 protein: CASSLRQGAGTDTQYF. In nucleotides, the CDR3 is TGTGCCAGCAGCTTGAGACAGGGGGCCGGCACAGATACGCAGTATTTT.

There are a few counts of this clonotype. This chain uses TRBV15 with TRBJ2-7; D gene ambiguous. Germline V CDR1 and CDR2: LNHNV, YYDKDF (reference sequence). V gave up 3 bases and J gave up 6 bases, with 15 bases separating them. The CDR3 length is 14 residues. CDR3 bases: TGTGCCACCAGCAGTAGCTCCCCTAGTTCCGAGCAGTACTTC. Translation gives CATSSSSPSSEQYF. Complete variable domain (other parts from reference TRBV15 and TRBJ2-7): DAMVIQNPRYQVTQFGKPVTLSCSQTLNHNVMYWYQQKSSQAPKLLFHYYDKDFNNEADTPDNFQSRRPNTSFCFLDIRSPGLGDTAMYLCATSSSSPSSEQYFGPGTRLTVT.

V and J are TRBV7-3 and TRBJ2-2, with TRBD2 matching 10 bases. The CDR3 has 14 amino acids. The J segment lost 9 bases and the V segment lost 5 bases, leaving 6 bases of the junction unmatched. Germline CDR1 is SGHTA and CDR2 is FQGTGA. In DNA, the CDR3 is TGTGCCAGCAGCCGAGCGGGAGGGCCCCGGGAGCTGTTTTTT. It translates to CASSRAGGPRELFF.

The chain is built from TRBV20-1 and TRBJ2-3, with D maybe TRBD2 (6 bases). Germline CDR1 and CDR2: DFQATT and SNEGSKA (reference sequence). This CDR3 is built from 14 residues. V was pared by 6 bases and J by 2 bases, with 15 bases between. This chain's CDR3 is CSARSGGATDTQYF. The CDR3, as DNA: TGCAGTGCCCGGTCCGGGGGAGCCACAGATACGCAGTATTTT.